This entry lists 29 T cell receptor beta chains sequenced from one sample in a study of OX40 agonist ivuxolimab in advanced cancers. Sequenced by immunoSEQ multiplex PCR; TCRdb stores in-frame clones only, minus some. This sample has roughly 100,000 clones, with about 85% found just once. The sample was CD4+ or CD8+ T cells sorted from blood, taken in a trial of the OX40 agonist ivuxolimab. These receptors were collected from an adult with an advanced solid tumor such as melanoma, head and neck, liver or kidney cancer.

The chain recombines TRBV9 with TRBJ2-5, with D unclear. Trimming took 4 bases from V and 0 from J, leaving 22 bases between them. The CDR3 runs to 18 residues. Germline CDR1 SGDLS, CDR2 YYNGEE. The CDR3: CASSTRLTGAFNQETQYF. The CDR3, as DNA: TGTGCCAGCAGCACGCGATTGACTGGAGCATTTAACCAAGAGACCCAGTACTTC.

This clone was counted between two and nine times. The rearrangement uses TRBV4-2 and TRBJ2-1, with 9 bases lining up with TRBD2. The ends lost 8 bases at V and 5 bases at J; junction bases unmatched: 7. CDR1 and CDR2 from the germline V gene are LGHNA and YNFKEQ. This CDR3 is built from 14 residues. CDR3 coding DNA: TGTGCCAGCTCACCGGGACTAGCCAACAATGAGCAGTTCTTC. It encodes CASSPGLANNEQFF.

The genes are TRBV5-4 and TRBJ2-1; the match to TRBD2 covers 7 bases. The J segment lost 14 bases and the V segment lost 0 bases, leaving 14 bases of the junction unmatched. The germline CDR1 and CDR2 sequences are SGHNT and YYREEE (reference sequence). CDR3 length: 15 residues. The CDR3 sequence: CASSLDGTMTYYEFF. The CDR3 region has the DNA TGTGCCAGCAGCTTGGACGGGACTATGACTTATTATGAGTTCTTC.

This sequence joins TRBV2 and TRBJ2-1, with unresolved D. CDR3 length: 16 amino acids. CDR1 SNHLY and CDR2 FYNNEI come from the germline V gene. With 6 bases removed from V and 0 bases from J, the gap between germline ends came to 15 bases. Here the CDR3 reads CASRRLFLSSYNEQFF. DNA for the CDR3: TGTGCCAGCAGGCGCTTGTTTTTGAGCTCCTACAATGAGCAGTTCTTC.

This chain links TRBV7-9 with TRBJ2-2; 7 bases align to TRBD2. Germline loops: CDR1 SEHNR, CDR2 FQNEAQ (reference sequence). Germline trimming cut 2 bases from V and 0 bases from J; bases unmatched to any gene: 3. The CDR3 has 16 residues. CDR3 DNA sequence: TGTGCCAGCAGCTTAACAGGACTAGCGAACACCGGGGAGCTGTTTTTT. Its protein is CASSLTGLANTGELFF.

This chain connects TRBV7-2 to TRBJ1-5; D ambiguous. CDR3 length equals 14 residues. Germline V gene data show CDR1 as SGHTA and CDR2 as FQGNSA. Trimming stripped 5 bases from V and 9 bases from J, with 17 bases between. CDR3: CASSPSTLLTPQHF. Here the CDR3 DNA reads TGTGCCAGCAGCCCCAGTACCCTGCTCACGCCCCAGCATTTT.

The chain is built from TRBV28 and TRBJ2-7; perhaps TRBD1 as D (6 bases). Between the trimmed V and J ends, which lost 8 bases and 0 bases, there was a span of 14 bases. The germline V gene has CDR1 MDHEN and CDR2 SYDVKM. This CDR3 comprises 14 residues. The chain's CDR3 is CASLGASGSYEQYF. The CDR3 coding sequence is TGTGCCAGCCTGGGGGCTTCCGGCTCCTACGAGCAGTACTTC.

The chain recombines TRBV4-1 with TRBJ1-5; D is unresolved. The V gene's germline CDR1 is MGHRA and CDR2 YSYEKL. V dropped 0 bases and J dropped 6 bases, with 12 bases sitting between them. The CDR3 length is 15 residues. The CDR3 reads CASSQDIGSGQPQHF. The CDR3, as DNA: TGCGCCAGCAGCCAAGATATCGGGTCAGGTCAGCCCCAGCATTTT.

This chain joins TRBV10-3 and TRBJ2-1, with D unclear. This CDR3 has 12 amino acids. Trimming pared 4 bases from V and 3 bases from J, leaving 4 bases between. Germline assignment: CDR1 ENHRY and CDR2 SYGVKD. The CDR3, as DNA: TGTGCCATCAGTGCAATCTACAATGAGCAGTTCTTC. It translates to CAISAIYNEQFF.

The chain combines TRBV7-2 with TRBJ2-2, with 7 bases aligning to TRBD2. CDR1 is SGHTA and CDR2 is FQGNSA in the germline V gene. The CDR3 sequence is 15 residues long. V shed 6 bases, J shed 2 bases, and the junction held 6 bases outside the gene matches. As DNA, the CDR3 is TGTGCCAGCAGACGGGGCGGGGGAAACACCGGGGAGCTGTTTTTT. Translated: CASRRGGGNTGELFF.

The V call is TRBV4-1, the J call TRBJ2-5, with TRBD1 matching over 7 bases. The CDR3 contains 16 residues. The V and J ends lost 4 bases and 2 bases, in that order; junction bases with no gene match: 10. Germline assignment: CDR1 MGHRA and CDR2 YSYEKL. The CDR3 DNA follows: TGCGCCAGCAGCCGCCAGCCCGGACAGGTACAAGAGACCCAGTACTTC. Translated: CASSRQPGQVQETQYF.

V gene TRBV2 combines with J gene TRBJ2-5; TRBD1 matches at 7 bases. CDR1 SNHLY and CDR2 FYNNEI come from the germline V gene. CDR3 length equals 14 residues. Trimming at V came to 4 bases and at J to 4 bases, leaving 6 bases not matched to a gene. In nucleotides, the CDR3 is TGTGCCAGCAGTGGAGACAGGGAAGCAGAGACCCAGTACTTC. This codes for CASSGDREAETQYF.

This clone came up a few times. This sample also contains other DNA sequences that code for the same CDR3. V usage is TRBV7-2 and J usage is TRBJ2-5; D is undetermined. V lost 5 bases and J 2 bases, leaving 9 bases between the germline ends. The CDR3 runs 13 residues. Germline lookup yields CDR1 SGHTA and CDR2 FQGNSA. CDR3 residues: CASSLENQETQYF. The CDR3 coding sequence is TGTGCCAGCAGCCTGGAGAATCAAGAGACCCAGTACTTC.

The CDR3 DNA is TGCAGCGCCTGGGACCTATACAATGAGCAGTTCTTC. Its translation is CSAWDLYNEQFF. This chain joins TRBV29-1 and TRBJ2-1; perhaps D is TRBD1 or TRBD2 (5 bases each). The V gene lost 7 bases and the J gene lost 4 bases, with 11 bases spanning the gap. The germline V gene encodes CDR1 SQVTM and CDR2 ANQGSEA. The CDR3 length is 12 residues.

The V gene is TRBV7-8, the J gene TRBJ1-1, with D tentatively TRBD1 (5 bases). V dropped 1 base and J dropped 1 base, with 7 bases sitting between them. This CDR3 has 14 residues. Germline V lookup: CDR1 SGHVS, CDR2 FQNEAQ. CDR3 amino acids: CASSLVQGNTEAFF. The CDR3 region has the DNA TGTGCCAGCAGCTTAGTTCAGGGGAACACTGAAGCTTTCTTT.

The rearrangement joins TRBV2 to TRBJ1-6; D gene uncertain. Between the trimmed V and J ends, which lost 4 bases and 7 bases, there was a span of 8 bases. This CDR3 spans 13 amino acids. CDR1 and CDR2 from the germline V gene are SNHLY and FYNNEI. This CDR3 is CASSGQRNSPLHF. CDR3 bases: TGTGCCAGCAGTGGTCAGAGGAATTCACCCCTCCACTTT.

This chain links TRBV5-1 with TRBJ2-3, with unresolved D. Germline CDR1 is SGHRS and CDR2 is YFSETQ. V was cut by 0 bases and J by 9 bases, with 14 bases left in between. The CDR3 has 14 residues. The CDR3 region is CASSLAGPPDTQYF. CDR3 bases: TGCGCCAGCAGCTTGGCCGGTCCCCCGGACACGCAGTATTTT.

This clone was counted only a few times. The chain combines TRBV5-4 with TRBJ1-2, with 8 bases aligning to TRBD1. The CDR3 extends over 15 amino acids. CDR1 is SGHNT, CDR2 YYREEE, per germline (reference sequence). J gave up 4 bases and V 4 bases, and 9 bases lay outside the gene matches. The CDR3 nucleotides read TGTGCCAGCAGCGCACTGGGACAGGCCGCCTATGGCTACACCTTC. This translates into CASSALGQAAYGYTF.

The chain links TRBV18 to TRBJ2-2, with D possibly matching TRBD2 (5 bases). Trimming left V 3 bases short and J 0 bases short, with 11 bases between. The CDR3 runs 16 residues. Per the germline V gene, CDR1 is KGHSH and CDR2 is LQKENI. The CDR3, as DNA: TGTGCCAGCTCACCTTTAGGGAGATCGAACACCGGGGAGCTGTTTTTT. This encodes CASSPLGRSNTGELFF.

This clone was found once. The rearrangement uses TRBV27 and TRBJ1-1, with D possibly TRBD1 on 5 matching bases. The CDR3 is 14 amino acids. The germline V and J ends were trimmed by 5 bases and 4 bases, with 14 bases remaining between them. The V gene's germline CDR1 is MNHEY and CDR2 SMNVEV (reference sequence). CDR3 sequence (DNA): TGTGCCAGCAGTCCTTATAGACAGAGCACTGAAGCTTTCTTT. Its translation is CASSPYRQSTEAFF.

This chain links TRBV4-1 with TRBJ2-2; 8 nucleotides line up with TRBD2. J lost 5 bases, V lost 0 bases, and 8 bases had no gene match. The CDR3 loop spans 17 amino acids. Germline loops: CDR1 MGHRA, CDR2 YSYEKL. As DNA, the CDR3 is TGCGCCAGCAGCCAAGATGTCGCGGGAGGATGGACCGGGGAGCTGTTTTTT. It is translated as CASSQDVAGGWTGELFF.

The gene calls are TRBV27 and TRBJ2-2; 10 bases are shared with TRBD2. The V and J ends lost 7 bases and 5 bases, in that order; junction bases with no gene match: 7. CDR3 length: 15 amino acids. Germline-derived CDR1 and CDR2 are MNHEY and SMNVEV (reference sequence). In DNA, the CDR3 is TGTGCCAGCACTTCGAGCGGGAGGGGAACCGGGGAGCTGTTTTTT. This encodes CASTSSGRGTGELFF.

The rearrangement links TRBV7-9 to TRBJ2-1; possible D gene TRBD2, 5 bases. Germline V CDR1 and CDR2: SEHNR, FQNEAQ (reference sequence). CDR3 length: 15 residues. V lost 7 bases and J 4 bases, leaving 17 bases between the germline ends. DNA for the CDR3: TGTGCCAGCACCAGCGGAGCGGCACCATACAATGAGCAGTTCTTC. It codes for CASTSGAAPYNEQFF.

The V call is TRBV30, the J call TRBJ2-4, with D perhaps assigned TRBD1 or TRBD2 (5 bases each). In germline, CDR1 is GTSNPN, CDR2 SVGIG (reference sequence). This CDR3 has 14 amino acids. Trimming cost V 0 bases and J 4 bases, with 10 bases left between them. The CDR3 DNA reads TGTGCCTGGAGTGTGTTGGGACCAAAAAACATTCAGTACTTC. This sequence encodes CAWSVLGPKNIQYF.

The chain has TRBV18 and TRBJ2-7, with D maybe TRBD1 (5 bases). Trimming left V 2 bases short and J 2 bases short, with 10 bases between. CDR1 and CDR2 (germline): KGHSH, LQKENI. The CDR3 covers 14 residues. The CDR3 nucleotides read TGTGCCAGCTCACCAGACAGAGAGACCTACGAGCAGTACTTC. Its translation is CASSPDRETYEQYF.

This clone was detected a few times. The rearrangement links TRBV6-6 to TRBJ2-7; no clear D. The germline V gene has CDR1 MNHNY and CDR2 SVGAGI (reference sequence). The ends were cut back, 6 bases at V and 3 bases at J, with 9 bases in the middle. The CDR3 is made up of 12 amino acids. CDR3 residues: CASRSKGYEQYF. CDR3 sequence (DNA): TGTGCCAGCAGGTCTAAAGGCTACGAGCAGTACTTC.

V usage is TRBV28 and J usage is TRBJ1-1; D gene unclear. Germline CDR1 and CDR2: MDHEN and SYDVKM. With 4 bases removed from V and 10 bases from J, the gap between germline ends came to 13 bases. This CDR3 comprises 12 residues. The CDR3 DNA reads TGTGCCAGCAGTTCCGGACCTACTAGAGCTTTCTTT. This sequence encodes CASSSGPTRAFF.

The chain carries TRBV19 and TRBJ1-2; TRBD1 might be the D (6 bases). Trimming removed 0 bases from V and 4 bases from J, with 9 bases in between. The CDR3 is made up of 14 amino acids. The germline CDR1 and CDR2 sequences are LNHDA and SQIVND (reference sequence). The CDR3: CASSIDGGPYGYTF. The CDR3 coding sequence is TGTGCCAGTAGTATAGACGGGGGGCCCTATGGCTACACCTTC. Together with reference TRBV19 and TRBJ1-2, the CDR3 gives the full variable domain: DGGITQSPKYLFRKEGQNVTLSCEQNLNHDAMYWYRQDPGQGLRLIYYSQIVNDFQKGDIAEGYSVSREKKESFPLTVTSAQKNPTAFYLCASSIDGGPYGYTFGSGTRLTVV.

V gene TRBV28 combines with J gene TRBJ1-2; 9 bases line up with TRBD1. The germline CDR1 and CDR2 sequences are MDHEN and SYDVKM. This CDR3 has 15 amino acids. Trimming removed 6 bases from V and 4 bases from J; junction bases left unmatched: 9. CDR3 nucleotides: TGTGCCAGCAGAGCAACAGGGGGCAAGCTCTATGGCTACACCTTC. It codes for CASRATGGKLYGYTF.